This T cell receptor beta chain emerged from a study of CD8 T cells in ankylosing spondylitis. Regarding the study as a whole: Both synovial fluid and blood in reactive arthritis had previously been reported to carry some motif variants. Disease-linked clones were CD8+ and relatively rare in peripheral blood. Made up of about eight highly homologous variants, a TCR beta motif appeared characteristic of ankylosing spondylitis blood.

This clonotype was detected only a few times. The antigen remains unidentified. The TCR beta libraries were generated through quantitative 5'-RACE incorporating molecular barcodes. TCRdb used MiXCR to reprocess the 5' RACE reads, holding one entry per CDR3 protein. In the table there are hundreds of thousands of distinct CDR3 sequences, approximately 10% of which are singletons. The sample comprised blood, either unsorted or a sorted T cell fraction (not recorded which). The clonotype originates from a male donor with ankylosing spondylitis.

CDR3 nucleotide sequence: TGTGCCAGTCGGACAGCTAGCTCCTATAATTCACCCCTCCACTTT. Encoded protein: CASRTASSYNSPLHF. The rearrangement joins TRBV7-2 to TRBJ1-6; tentative D call: TRBD1 (6 bases). The V gene's germline CDR1 is SGHTA and CDR2 FQGNSA. The V gene lost 9 bases and the J gene lost 0 bases, with 12 bases spanning the gap. The CDR3 contains 15 residues.